Below, one T cell receptor beta chain is given with its context. Its cognate antigen is unknown. These data originate in a study of beta chain features in type 1 diabetes. J was trimmed by 5 bases and V by 0 bases; bases with no gene match: 2. CDR3 length: 15 amino acids. Germline V gene sequence: CDR1 SGDLS, CDR2 YYNGEE. Study-wide results and limits: In all four CD4+ subsets, TCRB CDR3 length was significantly, moderately reduced in type 1 diabetes.

Isolated RNA was reverse transcribed in full, so expressed TCRB transcripts were sequenced. Naive, central memory and regulatory T cell samples averaged about 3.57 million reads. The data were produced by immunoSEQ multiplex PCR, yet TCRdb's version contains in-frame clones alone and is incomplete. In the table there are 250,000 to 300,000 clones, roughly 24% of which are singletons. The sequencing sample was made of naive CD4+ T cells from blood. The sequence came from a woman aged 25 to 39 with type 1 diabetes. The chain has TRBV9 and TRBJ2-2, with TRBD2 identical over 9 bases. DNA for the CDR3: TGTGCCAGCAGCGTAGGACTAGCGGAGACCGGGGAGCTGTTTTTT. Its translation is CASSVGLAETGELFF. Using reference TRBV9 and TRBJ2-2 for the parts outside the CDR3, the full variable domain is DSGVTQTPKHLITATGQRVTLRCSPRSGDLSVYWYQQSLDQGLQFLIQYYNGEERAKGNILERFSAQQFPDLHSELNLSSLELGDSALYFCASSVGLAETGELFFGEGSRLTVL.